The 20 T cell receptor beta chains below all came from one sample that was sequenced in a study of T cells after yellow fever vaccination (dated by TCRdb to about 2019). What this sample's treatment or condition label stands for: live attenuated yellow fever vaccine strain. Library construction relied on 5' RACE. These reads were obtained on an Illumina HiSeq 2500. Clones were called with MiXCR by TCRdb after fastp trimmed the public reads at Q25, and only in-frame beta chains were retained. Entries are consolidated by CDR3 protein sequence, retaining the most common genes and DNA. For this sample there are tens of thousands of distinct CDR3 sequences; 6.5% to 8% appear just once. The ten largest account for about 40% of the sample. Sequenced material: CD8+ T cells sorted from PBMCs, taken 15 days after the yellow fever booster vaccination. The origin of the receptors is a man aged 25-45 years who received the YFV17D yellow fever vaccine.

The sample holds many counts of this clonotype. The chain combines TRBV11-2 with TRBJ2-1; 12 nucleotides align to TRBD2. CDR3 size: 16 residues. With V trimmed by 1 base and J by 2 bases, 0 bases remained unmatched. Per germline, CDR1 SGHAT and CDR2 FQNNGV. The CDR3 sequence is CASSLGTSGTYNEQFF. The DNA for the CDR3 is TGTGCCAGCAGCTTAGGGACTAGCGGGACCTACAATGAGCAGTTCTTC.

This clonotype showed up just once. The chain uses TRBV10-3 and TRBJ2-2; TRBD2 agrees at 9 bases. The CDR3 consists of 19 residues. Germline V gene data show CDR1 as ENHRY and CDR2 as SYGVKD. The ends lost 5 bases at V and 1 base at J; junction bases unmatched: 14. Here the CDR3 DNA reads TGTGCCATCAGTTCCCTTAGCGGGAGTTTTAGAGGGAACACCGGGGAGCTGTTTTTT. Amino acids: CAISSLSGSFRGNTGELFF.

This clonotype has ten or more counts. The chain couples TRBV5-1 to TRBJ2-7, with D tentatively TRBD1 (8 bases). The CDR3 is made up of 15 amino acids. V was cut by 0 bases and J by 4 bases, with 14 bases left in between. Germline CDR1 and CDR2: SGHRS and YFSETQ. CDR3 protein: CASSLAGQGGYEQYF. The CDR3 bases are TGCGCCAGCAGCTTGGCCGGACAGGGAGGGTACGAGCAGTACTTC.

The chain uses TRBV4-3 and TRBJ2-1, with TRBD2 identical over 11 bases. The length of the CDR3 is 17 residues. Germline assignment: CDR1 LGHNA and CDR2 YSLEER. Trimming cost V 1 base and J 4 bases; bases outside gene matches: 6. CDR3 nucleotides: TGCGCCAGCAGCCAAGCGTCCGGGACTAGCGGTTACAATGAGCAGTTCTTC. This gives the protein CASSQASGTSGYNEQFF.

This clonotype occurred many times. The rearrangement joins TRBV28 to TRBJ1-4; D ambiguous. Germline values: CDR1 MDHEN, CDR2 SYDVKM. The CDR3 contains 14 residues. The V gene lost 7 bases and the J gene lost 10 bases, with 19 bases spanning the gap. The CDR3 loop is CASKAVPLLGKLFF. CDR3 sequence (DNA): TGTGCCAGCAAAGCAGTACCTCTATTGGGAAAACTGTTTTTT.

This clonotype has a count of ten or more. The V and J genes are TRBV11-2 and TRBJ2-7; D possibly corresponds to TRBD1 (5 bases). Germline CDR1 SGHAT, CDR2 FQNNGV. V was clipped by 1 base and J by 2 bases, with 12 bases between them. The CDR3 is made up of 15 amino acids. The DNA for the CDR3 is TGTGCCAGCAGCTTAGGGCGGACAAGAGCCTACGAGCAGTACTTC. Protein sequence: CASSLGRTRAYEQYF.

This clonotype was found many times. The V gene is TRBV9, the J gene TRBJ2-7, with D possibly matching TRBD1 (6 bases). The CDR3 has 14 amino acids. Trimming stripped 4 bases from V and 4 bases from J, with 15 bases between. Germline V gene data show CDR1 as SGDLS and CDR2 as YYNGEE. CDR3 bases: TGTGCCAGCAGCAGCCGGGACACCGAGTACGAGCAGTACTTC. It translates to CASSSRDTEYEQYF.

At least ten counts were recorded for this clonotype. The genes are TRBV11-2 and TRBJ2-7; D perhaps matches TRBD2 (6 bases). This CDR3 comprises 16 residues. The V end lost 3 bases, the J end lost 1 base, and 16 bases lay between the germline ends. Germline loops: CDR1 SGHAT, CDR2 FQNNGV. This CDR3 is CASSFRGRSVSYEQYF. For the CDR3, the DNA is TGTGCCAGCAGCTTCCGGGGGAGATCGGTTTCCTACGAGCAGTACTTC.

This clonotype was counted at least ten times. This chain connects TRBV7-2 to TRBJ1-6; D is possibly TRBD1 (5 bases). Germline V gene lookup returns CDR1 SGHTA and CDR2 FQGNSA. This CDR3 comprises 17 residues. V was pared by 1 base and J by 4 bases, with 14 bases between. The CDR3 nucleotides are TGTGCCAGCAGCTTAGGAGGGACGGGACCTTATAATTCACCCCTCCACTTT. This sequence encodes CASSLGGTGPYNSPLHF.

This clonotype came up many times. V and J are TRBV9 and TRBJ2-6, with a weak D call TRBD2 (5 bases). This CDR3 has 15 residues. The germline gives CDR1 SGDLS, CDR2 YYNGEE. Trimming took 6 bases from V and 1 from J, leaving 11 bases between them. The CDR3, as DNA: TGTGCCAGCAACCCGTCGGGGTCTGGGGCCAACGTCCTGACTTTC. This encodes CASNPSGSGANVLTF.

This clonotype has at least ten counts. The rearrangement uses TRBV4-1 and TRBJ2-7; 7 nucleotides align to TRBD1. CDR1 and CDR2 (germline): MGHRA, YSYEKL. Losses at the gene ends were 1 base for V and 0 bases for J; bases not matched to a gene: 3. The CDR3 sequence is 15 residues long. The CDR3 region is CASSQGRQGSYEQYF. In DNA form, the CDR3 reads TGCGCCAGCAGCCAAGGGAGACAGGGCTCCTACGAGCAGTACTTC.

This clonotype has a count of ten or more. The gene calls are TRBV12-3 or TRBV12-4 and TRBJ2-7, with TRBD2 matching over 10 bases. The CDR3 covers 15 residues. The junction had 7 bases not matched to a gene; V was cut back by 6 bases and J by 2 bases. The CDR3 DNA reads TGTGCCAGCAGCCCGACTAGCGGGTTTACCTACGAGCAGTACTTC. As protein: CASSPTSGFTYEQYF.

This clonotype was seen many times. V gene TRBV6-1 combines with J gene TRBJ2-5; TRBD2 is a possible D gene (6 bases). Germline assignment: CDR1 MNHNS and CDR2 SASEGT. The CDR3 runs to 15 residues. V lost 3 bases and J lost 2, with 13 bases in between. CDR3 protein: CASSDWDWSQETQYF. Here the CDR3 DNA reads TGTGCCAGCAGTGATTGGGACTGGTCTCAAGAGACCCAGTACTTC.

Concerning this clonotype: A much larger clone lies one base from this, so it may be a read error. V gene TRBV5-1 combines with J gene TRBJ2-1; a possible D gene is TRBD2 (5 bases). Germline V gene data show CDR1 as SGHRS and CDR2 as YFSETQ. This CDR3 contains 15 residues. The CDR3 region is CTSSSSVPGENEQFF. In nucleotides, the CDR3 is TGCACCAGCAGCAGTAGCGTCCCGGGCGAGAATGAGCAGTTCTTC.

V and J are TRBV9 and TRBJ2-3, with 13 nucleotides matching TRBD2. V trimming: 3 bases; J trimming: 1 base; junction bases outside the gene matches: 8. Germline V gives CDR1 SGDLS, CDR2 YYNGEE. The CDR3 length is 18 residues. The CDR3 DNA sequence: TGTGCCAGCAGCGGTCTGGGACTAGCGGGATTGGGCACAGATACGCAGTATTTT. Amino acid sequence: CASSGLGLAGLGTDTQYF.

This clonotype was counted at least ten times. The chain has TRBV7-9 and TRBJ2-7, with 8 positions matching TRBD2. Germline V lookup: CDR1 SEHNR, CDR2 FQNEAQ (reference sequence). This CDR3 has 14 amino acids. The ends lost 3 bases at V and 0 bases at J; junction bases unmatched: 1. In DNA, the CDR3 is TGTGCCAGCAGCTTTAGCGGGACCTCCTACGAGCAGTACTTC. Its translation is CASSFSGTSYEQYF.

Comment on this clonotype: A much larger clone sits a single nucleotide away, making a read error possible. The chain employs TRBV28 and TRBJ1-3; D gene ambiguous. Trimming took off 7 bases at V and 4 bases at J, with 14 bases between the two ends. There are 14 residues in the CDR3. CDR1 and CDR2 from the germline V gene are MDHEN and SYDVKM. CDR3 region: CASIGVIPGNTIYF. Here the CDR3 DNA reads TGTGCCAGCATCGGTGTAATCCCGGGAAACACCATATATTTT.

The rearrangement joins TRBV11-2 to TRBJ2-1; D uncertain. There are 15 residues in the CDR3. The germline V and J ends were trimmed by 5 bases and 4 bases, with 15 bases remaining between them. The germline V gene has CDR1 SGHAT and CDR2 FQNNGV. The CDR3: CASSPGFMQYNEQFF. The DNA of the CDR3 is TGTGCCAGCAGCCCTGGGTTTATGCAGTACAATGAGCAGTTCTTC.

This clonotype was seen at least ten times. This CDR3 reads CASSEGTGITGELFF. CDR3 nucleotide sequence: TGTGCCAGCAGTGAAGGGACAGGGATAACCGGGGAGCTGTTTTTT. V usage is TRBV2 and J usage is TRBJ2-2; 8 positions match TRBD1. The junction had 3 bases not matched to a gene; V was cut back by 1 base and J by 5 bases. This CDR3 has 15 amino acids. The germline CDR1 and CDR2 sequences are SNHLY and FYNNEI.

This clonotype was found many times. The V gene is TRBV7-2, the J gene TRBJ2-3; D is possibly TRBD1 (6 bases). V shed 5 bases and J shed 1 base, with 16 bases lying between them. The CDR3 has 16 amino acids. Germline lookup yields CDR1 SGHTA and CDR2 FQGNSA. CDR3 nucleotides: TGTGCCAGCAGCAAACACAGGGATATCGGCACAGATACGCAGTATTTT. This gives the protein CASSKHRDIGTDTQYF.